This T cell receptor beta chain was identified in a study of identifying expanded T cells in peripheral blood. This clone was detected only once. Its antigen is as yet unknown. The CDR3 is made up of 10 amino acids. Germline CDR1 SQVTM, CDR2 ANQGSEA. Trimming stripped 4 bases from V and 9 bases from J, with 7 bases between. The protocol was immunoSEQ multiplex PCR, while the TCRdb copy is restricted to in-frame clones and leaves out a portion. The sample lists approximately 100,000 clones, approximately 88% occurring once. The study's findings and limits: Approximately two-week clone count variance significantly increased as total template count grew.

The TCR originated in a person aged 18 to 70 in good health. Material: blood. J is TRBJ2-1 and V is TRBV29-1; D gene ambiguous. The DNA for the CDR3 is TGCAGCGTTGCTCGGTTTGAGCAGTTCTTC. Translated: CSVARFEQFF.